A selection of T cell receptor beta chains follows, all from one sample in a study of blood T cell repertoires in COVID-19. Repertoires were generated with immunoSEQ multiplex PCR, while TCRdb's copy carries only in-frame clones and drops some. This table holds 100,000 to 150,000 clones, roughly 84% found once. The sample was peripheral blood. The receptors come from a woman older than 75 with acute or convalescent COVID-19. Both conserved end residues are part of each CDR3. Each record gives: J gene, CDR3 length, D gene, clone size, V gene, CDR3 DNA, CDR3 protein. A D gene is named only where the DNA matches it firmly. Size is omitted from some rows. Given values are once, few, many or a class for expanded clones.

TRBJ1-4,12,.,.,TRBV19,TGTGCCAGTCGGACAGTGGGTGAAAAACTGTTTTTT,CASRTVGEKLFF
TRBJ2-1,13,.,.,TRBV12-3/TRBV12-4,TGTGCCAGCAGTTTTCAAGGGGACAATGAGCAGTTCTTC,CASSFQGDNEQFF
TRBJ1-2,16,TRBD1,.,TRBV4-2,TGTGCCAGCAGCCACGGGAGTGGAGGGGGCGCGTTAGGCTACACCTTC,CASSHGSGGGALGYTF
TRBJ1-6,14,TRBD1,.,TRBV30,TGTGCCTCGGGAGGGGGACAGATATCTCGGGCCCTCCACTTT,CASGGGQISRALHF
TRBJ2-1,16,.,.,TRBV6-5,TGTGCCAGCAGTTACACCAGGATCCGCTCCTACAATGAGCAGTTCTTC,CASSYTRIRSYNEQFF
TRBJ2-6,18,TRBD1,.,TRBV18,TGTGCCAGCTCACCCCAGGGGACAGGAGGAACCGGGGCCAACGTCCTGACTTTC,CASSPQGTGGTGANVLTF
TRBJ1-6,15,TRBD1,.,TRBV30,TGTGCCTGGAGCACCGGGACAGGGCTGAATTCACCCCTCCACTTT,CAWSTGTGLNSPLHF
TRBJ2-1,11,.,.,TRBV2,TGTGCCAGCACGGTGGGCTGGGAGCAGTTCTTC,CASTVGWEQFF
TRBJ2-7,14,TRBD2,once,TRBV28,TGTGCCAGCTCCGGGACGGGGGGTACCAACGAGCAGTACTTC,CASSGTGGTNEQYF
TRBJ2-5,12,.,.,TRBV24-1,TGTGCCACCAGTGATCATGACAGGAACCAGTACTTC,CATSDHDRNQYF
TRBJ2-2,15,.,.,TRBV7-9,TGTGCCAGCAGCCCTCTTCTTCGGAACACCGGGGAGCTGTTTTTT,CASSPLLRNTGELFF
TRBJ2-2,18,TRBD2,.,TRBV9,TGTGCCAGCAGCGTGCGGGGTAGCGGGTACTCCAACACCGGGGAGCTGTTTTTT,CASSVRGSGYSNTGELFF
TRBJ2-6,15,.,.,TRBV19,TGTGCCAGTAGTATGAGTCGCTCTGGGGCCAACGTCCTGACTTTC,CASSMSRSGANVLTF
TRBJ2-4,12,.,.,TRBV9,TGTGCCAGCAGCGTAGGGTCCCCCCGGCAGTACTTC,CASSVGSPRQYF
TRBJ2-2,16,.,.,TRBV7-9,TGTGCCAGCAGCTTAGTAGGACAAAGCCTTACCGGGGAGCTGTTTTTT,CASSLVGQSLTGELFF
TRBJ1-6,16,.,many,TRBV5-1,TGCGCCAGCAGCTTGGCCGGGTCAGACCTAAATTCACCCCTCCACTTT,CASSLAGSDLNSPLHF
TRBJ2-5,13,.,.,TRBV30,TGTGCCTGGAGCGGGGGAGTGGGGTTGGCCCAGTACTTC,CAWSGGVGLAQYF
TRBJ2-7,15,.,.,TRBV9,TGTGCCAGCAGCGAACGGACAGCCGTGATGGCCGAGCAGTACTTC,CASSERTAVMAEQYF
TRBJ2-1,11,.,few,TRBV29-1,TGCAGCGTGATCAGGGGTAATGAGCAGTTCTTC,CSVIRGNEQFF
TRBJ1-2,14,.,.,TRBV9,TGTGCCAGCAGCGCACCGGGGGGGAAGGATGGCTACACCTTC,CASSAPGGKDGYTF